This T cell receptor (beta chain) was sequenced in a study of shared T cell receptors in the human thymus. The data were produced by immunoSEQ multiplex PCR, yet TCRdb's version contains in-frame clones alone and is incomplete. The sample carries hundreds of thousands of clones, 70% to 90% recorded once. V dropped 0 bases and J dropped 2; count of bases not matched to a gene: 6. The germline V gene encodes CDR1 SGHDN and CDR2 FVKESK. This CDR3 comprises 16 residues. The data also belong to a second study, concerning human thymus T cells.

The chain employs TRBV14 and TRBJ2-7; TRBD2 agrees at 8 bases. The sequence was collected from a boy in the first two years of life with a congenital heart defect. Sequencing input: thymocytes. CDR3: CASSQDAQRETYEQYF. The CDR3 nucleotides read TGTGCCAGCAGCCAAGATGCCCAGCGGGAGACCTACGAGCAGTACTTC.